The 24 T cell receptor beta chains in this list originate from one sample, sequenced in a study of T cell responses to AZD1222 COVID-19 vaccine. The assay was immunoSEQ multiplex PCR, and TCRdb's table has in-frame clones only and misses some. The sample contains approximately 210,000 clones, roughly 92% of which appear only once. The sample consisted of peripheral blood, taken 28 days after the second AZD1222 dose. The receptors originated from an adult who received the AZD1222 COVID-19 vaccine.

As for this clone: Being one base from a much bigger clone, this may be a read error. Other DNA sequences of this sample code for an identical CDR3. V gene TRBV14 combines with J gene TRBJ1-1; no clear D. Trimming took off 4 bases at V and 2 bases at J, with 8 bases between the two ends. CDR1 is SGHDN, CDR2 FVKESK, per germline. This CDR3 is built from 13 residues. The CDR3 here is CASSLRLNTEAFF. The DNA of the CDR3 is TGTGCCAGCAGCCTCAGATTAAACACTGAAGCTTTCTTT.

This clone has just one count. The rearrangement joins TRBV24-1 to TRBJ2-2; unclear D gene. The V end lost 3 bases, the J end lost 3 bases, and 10 bases lay between the germline ends. Germline V gene data show CDR1 as KGHDR and CDR2 as SFDVKD. This CDR3 has 15 residues. CDR3 nucleotides: TGTGCCACCAGTGATCCCCGGCGAGACACCGGGGAGCTGTTTTTT. Encoded protein: CATSDPRRDTGELFF.

The chain links TRBV19 to TRBJ1-5, with D unclear. Trimming stripped 6 bases from V and 5 bases from J, with 14 bases between. CDR3 length: 14 residues. The germline V gene encodes CDR1 LNHDA and CDR2 SQIVND (reference sequence). The CDR3 is CASRYPGGDQPQHF. CDR3 DNA sequence: TGTGCCAGTAGATATCCTGGCGGGGATCAGCCCCAGCATTTT.

The rearrangement uses TRBV6-2 or TRBV6-3 and TRBJ2-4, with D maybe TRBD1 (6 bases). Germline V gene lookup returns CDR1 MNHEY and CDR2 SVGEGT. Trimming stripped 4 bases from V and 0 bases from J, with 10 bases between. The CDR3 is 15 residues long. The CDR3 protein is CASSFTGLAKNIQYF. Here the CDR3 DNA reads TGTGCCAGCAGTTTCACAGGGCTAGCCAAAAACATTCAGTACTTC.

The V call is TRBV28, the J call TRBJ1-2; 8 positions agree with TRBD1. The CDR3 is 16 amino acids. Germline V gene lookup returns CDR1 MDHEN and CDR2 SYDVKM. With V trimmed by 1 base and J by 8 bases, 12 bases remained unmatched. In nucleotides, the CDR3 is TGTGCCAGCAGTTTATACCCAGGGGGCACAGTGGGAGGCTACACCTTC. It specifies CASSLYPGGTVGGYTF.

The V and J genes are TRBV5-1 and TRBJ2-1, with TRBD1 matching 11 bases. The V and J ends lost 4 bases and 2 bases, in that order; junction bases with no gene match: 2. The CDR3 sequence is 15 residues long. Germline V gene data show CDR1 as SGHRS and CDR2 as YFSETQ. The CDR3 DNA is TGCGCCAGCAGCACGGGACAGGGGGCCTACAATGAGCAGTTCTTC. Translating it yields CASSTGQGAYNEQFF.

The rearrangement uses TRBV9 and TRBJ2-7, with D tentatively TRBD1 (6 bases). Germline CDR1 reads SGDLS; CDR2 reads YYNGEE. V was pared by 5 bases and J by 4 bases, with 13 bases between. This CDR3 has 13 amino acids. The CDR3 region is CASSLTGQYEQYF. CDR3 nucleotide sequence: TGTGCCAGCAGTCTTACAGGGCAGTACGAGCAGTACTTC.

This chain joins TRBV3-1 (or the pseudogene TRBV3-2) and TRBJ2-1; D remains unclear. The germline CDR1 and CDR2 sequences are LGHDT and YNNKEL (reference sequence). The germline V and J ends were trimmed by 8 bases and 0 bases, with 8 bases remaining between them. This CDR3 contains 13 residues. Here the CDR3 DNA reads TGTGCCAGCGAACGTAGCTCCTACAATGAGCAGTTCTTC. Amino acids: CASERSSYNEQFF.

The J gene is TRBJ2-1, the V gene TRBV11-2; perhaps TRBD2 as D (5 bases). From germline, CDR1 is SGHAT and CDR2 FQNNGV. V lost 1 base to trimming and J lost 9 bases, with 28 bases between them. The CDR3 sequence is 19 residues long. The DNA of the CDR3 is TGTGCCAGCAGCTTAGGGTTGAAAGGGAGCATCGAGAAGGCTAGTGAGCAGTTCTTC. It specifies CASSLGLKGSIEKASEQFF.

V usage is TRBV7-6 and J usage is TRBJ2-2; 10 nucleotides align to TRBD2. V dropped 5 bases and J dropped 7; count of bases not matched to a gene: 7. This CDR3 is built from 15 residues. Germline assignment: CDR1 SGHVS and CDR2 FNYEAQ. CDR3 residues: CASSPSGSNGGELFF. CDR3 DNA: TGTGCCAGCAGCCCTAGCGGGAGTAATGGCGGGGAGCTGTTTTTT.

This clone appeared a single time. The chain has TRBV7-3 and TRBJ2-3, with 7 nucleotides matching TRBD2. Germline values: CDR1 SGHTA, CDR2 FQGTGA. Trimming removed 4 bases from V and 5 bases from J; junction bases left unmatched: 12. The CDR3 runs 16 residues. The CDR3 here is CASSSLQRGPGDTQYF. The CDR3 DNA is TGTGCCAGCAGCTCCCTCCAGCGGGGTCCAGGAGATACGCAGTATTTT.

The V gene is TRBV18, the J gene TRBJ2-1; D is undetermined. The CDR3 has 12 amino acids. In germline, CDR1 is KGHSH, CDR2 LQKENI. V lost 5 bases to trimming and J lost 4 bases, with 6 bases between them. The CDR3 DNA reads as TGTGCCAGCTCAAGGGATTACAATGAGCAGTTCTTC. Protein: CASSRDYNEQFF.

This clone showed up just a few times. The CDR3 nucleotides read TGTGCCAGCAGCCCGGGACTAGCGGAATACAATGAGCAGTTCTTC. Residues: CASSPGLAEYNEQFF. V is TRBV5-4 and J is TRBJ2-1, with 11 bases fitting TRBD2. V was pared by 4 bases and J by 4 bases, with 4 bases of the junction left unmatched. This CDR3 spans 15 amino acids. Germline V lookup: CDR1 SGHNT, CDR2 YYREEE (reference sequence).

J is TRBJ2-5 and V is TRBV7-9; 10 bases match TRBD1. V shed 5 bases and J 5 bases; nucleotides not matched to a gene: 8. This CDR3 region has 15 residues. Germline CDR1 is SEHNR and CDR2 is FQNEAQ (reference sequence). CDR3 in amino acids: CASSPWDRGSETQYF. The CDR3, as DNA: TGTGCCAGCAGCCCTTGGGACAGGGGCTCGGAGACCCAGTACTTC.

The chain recombines TRBV11-3 with TRBJ1-6; D might be TRBD1 (6 bases). V gave up 3 bases and J gave up 6 bases, with 12 bases separating them. The germline V gene has CDR1 SGHNT and CDR2 YENEEA. The CDR3 extends over 15 amino acids. In nucleotides, the CDR3 is TGTGCCAGCAGCTTCACAGGGTCGTCTAATTCACCCCTCCACTTT. Its translation: CASSFTGSSNSPLHF. Full variable domain (rest looked up from reference TRBV11-3 and TRBJ1-6): EAGVVQSPRYKIIEKKQPVAFWCNPISGHNTLYWYLQNLGQGPELLIRYENEEAVDDSQLPKDRFSAERLKGVDSTLKIQPAELGDSAVYLCASSFTGSSNSPLHFGNGTRLTVT.

The rearrangement links TRBV6-6 to TRBJ2-1, with D uncertain. The ends were cut back, 5 bases at V and 5 bases at J, with 22 bases in the middle. This CDR3 has 17 amino acids. CDR1 and CDR2 (germline): MNHNY, SVGAGI (reference sequence). CDR3 residues: CASSLRALVAAHNEQFF. CDR3 nucleotide sequence: TGTGCCAGCAGTCTAAGAGCTTTAGTAGCCGCACACAATGAGCAGTTCTTC.

V gene TRBV6-5 combines with J gene TRBJ2-7, with 11 bases identical to TRBD2. Losses at the gene ends were 2 bases for V and 2 bases for J; bases not matched to a gene: 5. Germline V gene sequence: CDR1 MNHEY, CDR2 SVGAGI. The CDR3 runs to 16 residues. CDR3 DNA sequence: TGTGCCAGCAGTTACAGTACTAGCGGGAGAGCCTACGAGCAGTACTTC. This sequence encodes CASSYSTSGRAYEQYF.

As for this clone: Other DNA sequences in the sample encode the same CDR3. CDR3 DNA sequence: TGTGCCAGCTCACGATCTGACACATATGGCTACACCTTC. Translating it yields CASSRSDTYGYTF. The chain carries TRBV18 and TRBJ1-2; no firm D call. From germline, CDR1 is KGHSH and CDR2 LQKENI. The V gene lost 4 bases and the J gene lost 5 bases, with 11 bases spanning the gap. The CDR3 sequence is 13 residues long.

The sample holds one count of this clone. The chain uses TRBV6-5 and TRBJ1-1; a possible D gene is TRBD1 (5 bases). Germline CDR1 MNHEY, CDR2 SVGAGI. This CDR3 has 12 residues. The V gene lost 7 bases and the J gene lost 4 bases, with 10 bases spanning the gap. The CDR3 sequence: CASILGRTEAFF. The CDR3 region has the DNA TGTGCCAGCATCCTGGGGCGCACTGAAGCTTTCTTT.

This clone was seen just once. The V and J genes are TRBV3-1 (or the pseudogene TRBV3-2) and TRBJ2-6; a possible D gene is TRBD1 (5 bases). This CDR3 has 16 residues. CDR1 is LGHDT, CDR2 YNNKEL, per germline (reference sequence). Trimming removed 0 bases at V and 2 bases at J, with 8 bases between. CDR3: CASSQDLGAGANVLTF. DNA for the CDR3: TGTGCCAGCAGCCAAGATCTAGGGGCTGGGGCCAACGTCCTGACTTTC.

The rearrangement links TRBV7-2 to TRBJ2-2; the D gene is possibly TRBD1 (5 bases). CDR3 length: 14 residues. CDR1 is SGHTA, CDR2 FQGNSA, per germline. Trimming removed 4 bases from V and 8 bases from J, with 14 bases in between. The DNA of the CDR3 is TGTGCCAGCAGCTCAAGAGCCCAGGGAGGGGAGCTGTTTTTT. It codes for CASSSRAQGGELFF.

This clone has only a few counts. The rearrangement uses TRBV28 and TRBJ2-7; D gene unclear. Trimming left V 3 bases short and J 2 bases short, with 8 bases between. Germline values: CDR1 MDHEN, CDR2 SYDVKM. CDR3 size: 13 residues. Here the CDR3 DNA reads TGTGCCAGCAGTTTTCAGACTCCCTACGAGCAGTACTTC. Translated, it gives CASSFQTPYEQYF.

This sequence joins TRBV6-5 and TRBJ1-1; 7 nucleotides align to TRBD1. The CDR3 has 15 residues. The junction had 14 bases not matched to a gene; V was cut back by 9 bases and J by 4 bases. Germline CDR1 reads MNHEY; CDR2 reads SVGAGI. The CDR3 DNA follows: TGTGCCAGTCGATCTTCAGGGGGATTTGTCACTGAAGCTTTCTTT. Encoded protein: CASRSSGGFVTEAFF.

The chain combines TRBV24-1 with TRBJ1-1, with no clear D. The length of the CDR3 is 13 residues. Between the trimmed V and J ends, which lost 3 bases and 1 base, there was a span of 5 bases. Germline CDR1 KGHDR, CDR2 SFDVKD. The CDR3 DNA sequence: TGTGCCACCAGTGATGGGGAGAACACTGAAGCTTTCTTT. Translated, it gives CATSDGENTEAFF.